These 12 T cell receptor beta chains share one sample of origin, sequenced in a study of T-cell reconstitution after alpha-beta-depleted transplantation in children. Unique molecular identifiers tagged the TCRbeta library. TCRdb processed the PCR reads anew with MiXCR; each CDR3 protein has one entry. The table shows about 420,000 distinct CDR3 sequences, with approximately 11% occurring only once. The sequences come from PBMCs from the stem cell graft donor, collected from the stem cell graft. The source of these receptors is a human donor who donated a stem cell graft to a child with acute myeloid leukemia.

At least ten counts were recorded for this clonotype. The chain carries TRBV10-3 and TRBJ2-2; no clear D. This CDR3 spans 13 amino acids. The V gene lost 9 bases and the J gene lost 7 bases, with 15 bases spanning the gap. The germline gives CDR1 ENHRY, CDR2 SYGVKD. In DNA form, the CDR3 reads TGTGCCATAAAAGCATCGGGCGGCGGGGAGCTGTTTTTT. It specifies CAIKASGGGELFF.

The chain combines TRBV28 with TRBJ2-3, with 7 positions matching TRBD1. CDR3 length: 16 residues. CDR1 and CDR2 (germline): MDHEN, SYDVKM. V lost 4 bases to trimming and J lost 3 bases; unmatched junction nucleotides: 10. The CDR3 reads CASSSHTGEQTDTQYF. CDR3 nucleotides: TGTGCCAGCAGTTCACATACAGGGGAGCAGACAGATACGCAGTATTTT.

This clonotype was counted at least ten times. The genes are TRBV20-1 and TRBJ2-5; 11 nucleotides match TRBD2. The V gene's germline CDR1 is DFQATT and CDR2 SNEGSKA (reference sequence). The CDR3 is made up of 15 amino acids. The junction had 6 bases not matched to a gene; V was cut back by 3 bases and J by 3 bases. CDR3 DNA sequence: TGCAGTGCTAGCGGGCCGGGACTAGCGGAAGAGACCCAGTACTTC. It codes for CSASGPGLAEETQYF.

This clonotype appeared many times. V is TRBV4-1 and J is TRBJ1-5; D might be TRBD1 (5 bases). CDR3 size: 17 residues. Per germline, CDR1 MGHRA and CDR2 YSYEKL. Trimming removed 0 bases from V and 1 base from J, with 13 bases in between. The CDR3 loop is CASSQDFGAFSNQPQHF. Here the CDR3 DNA reads TGCGCCAGCAGCCAAGATTTTGGGGCCTTCAGCAATCAGCCCCAGCATTTT.

This clonotype was counted only a few times. The chain carries TRBV12-3 or TRBV12-4 and TRBJ2-1; 11 bases match TRBD1. The CDR3 totals 14 residues. V gave up 3 bases and J gave up 8 bases; unmatched junction bases: 3. The CDR3 DNA reads as TGTGCCAGCAGTTTGGACAGGGGGCAGGATGAGCAGTTCTTC. It encodes CASSLDRGQDEQFF.

The sample holds a few counts of this clonotype. The chain is built from TRBV20-1 and TRBJ1-4; D is undetermined. Germline CDR1 DFQATT, CDR2 SNEGSKA (reference sequence). The CDR3 extends over 14 amino acids. V was trimmed by 2 bases and J by 0 bases, leaving 7 bases between them. As DNA, the CDR3 is TGCAGTGCTAGATTGGATGCAACTAATGAAAAACTGTTTTTT. Its translation is CSARLDATNEKLFF.

V is TRBV20-1 and J is TRBJ2-1; 11 bases align to TRBD2. In germline, CDR1 is DFQATT, CDR2 SNEGSKA (reference sequence). This CDR3 is 20 amino acids long. V lost 1 base to trimming and J lost 4 bases; unmatched junction nucleotides: 18. CDR3 sequence: CSARVFEVKEASGRYNEQFF. The CDR3 coding sequence is TGCAGTGCTAGAGTTTTTGAGGTCAAGGAGGCTAGCGGGAGGTACAATGAGCAGTTCTTC.

V usage is TRBV6-1 and J usage is TRBJ1-5; 8 bases are shared with TRBD1. Germline CDR1 is MNHNS and CDR2 is SASEGT. The CDR3 totals 15 residues. Trimming cost V 1 base and J 7 bases; bases outside gene matches: 6. The CDR3 DNA reads TGTGCCAGCAGTGAAGTAGGACAGGGAGGACAGCCCCAGCATTTT. It encodes CASSEVGQGGQPQHF.

V is TRBV4-3 and J is TRBJ2-3; TRBD2 agrees at 8 bases. The germline V gene encodes CDR1 LGHNA and CDR2 YSLEER. The CDR3 sequence is 14 residues long. V dropped 5 bases and J dropped 2; count of bases not matched to a gene: 3. The CDR3 DNA is TGCGCCAGCAGCACCGGGAGGGCCACAGATACGCAGTATTTT. As protein: CASSTGRATDTQYF.

This clonotype was counted only a few times. V is TRBV29-1 and J is TRBJ2-1; D possibly corresponds to TRBD2 (5 bases). The CDR3 runs to 14 residues. V shed 6 bases and J shed 6 bases, with 18 bases lying between them. CDR1 and CDR2 (germline): SQVTM, ANQGSEA. The CDR3 bases are TGCAGCGTGGGAGCGGACGTCCCCTTCAATGAGCAGTTCTTC. The encoded protein is CSVGADVPFNEQFF.

There are many counts of this clonotype. The V and J genes are TRBV5-6 and TRBJ2-7; perhaps TRBD2 as D (6 bases). V gave up 2 bases and J gave up 3 bases, with 9 bases separating them. The germline V gene encodes CDR1 SGHDT and CDR2 YYEEEE. CDR3 length: 13 amino acids. DNA for the CDR3: TGTGCCAGCAGCTTCCTGGGAGGCTACGAGCAGTACTTC. Translating gives CASSFLGGYEQYF.

This clonotype has just a few counts. The chain uses TRBV20-1 and TRBJ2-5, with TRBD2 identical over 7 bases. The CDR3 is 16 amino acids. Germline loops: CDR1 DFQATT, CDR2 SNEGSKA (reference sequence). Germline trimming cut 5 bases from V and 1 base from J; bases unmatched to any gene: 13. This CDR3 reads CSAQPLAKILQETQYF. As DNA, the CDR3 is TGCAGTGCTCAGCCACTAGCGAAGATACTCCAAGAGACCCAGTACTTC.